These 16 T cell receptor beta chains share one sample of origin, sequenced in a study of control samples from healthy donors and cancer patients. Assay used: immunoSEQ multiplex PCR; TCRdb lists only in-frame clones, some missing. The sample contains under 80,000 clones, 80% to 95% of which appear only once. What was sequenced was PBMCs. The origin of the receptors is a woman aged 40 to 50 with lung cancer.

This chain connects TRBV2 to TRBJ2-5; 7 bases map to TRBD2. Germline CDR1 reads SNHLY; CDR2 reads FYNNEI. CDR3 length equals 15 residues. Losses at the gene ends were 2 bases for V and 3 bases for J; bases not matched to a gene: 6. This CDR3 reads CASSEMGLSEETQYF. The CDR3 coding sequence is TGTGCCAGCAGTGAAATGGGACTAAGTGAAGAGACCCAGTACTTC.

This sequence joins TRBV3-1 (or the pseudogene TRBV3-2) and TRBJ1-5, with a weak D call TRBD1 (6 bases). CDR1 and CDR2 from the germline V gene are LGHDT and YNNKEL (reference sequence). The CDR3 covers 13 residues. V was pared by 4 bases and J by 4 bases, with 8 bases between. In DNA, the CDR3 is TGTGCCAGCAGCCTTGACAGGAATCAGCCCCAGCATTTT. Translating gives CASSLDRNQPQHF.

The CDR3 region is CASSQFLSRVNEKLFF. The CDR3 DNA sequence: TGCGCCAGCAGCCAATTTTTATCAAGAGTTAATGAAAAACTGTTTTTT. The rearrangement joins TRBV4-1 to TRBJ1-4; D remains unclear. Germline V lookup: CDR1 MGHRA, CDR2 YSYEKL. V was pared by 2 bases and J by 4 bases, with 14 bases between. CDR3 length equals 16 residues.

The chain combines TRBV7-9 with TRBJ1-2; 10 bases line up with TRBD1. CDR1 and CDR2 (germline): SEHNR, FQNEAQ (reference sequence). The J segment lost 5 bases and the V segment lost 7 bases, leaving 7 bases of the junction unmatched. The CDR3 runs 14 residues. In nucleotides, the CDR3 is TGTGCCAGCACCCCTTGGGACAGGGGTTATGGCTACACCTTC. It specifies CASTPWDRGYGYTF.

This clone was recorded once. The V gene is TRBV5-1, the J gene TRBJ2-5; 9 nucleotides line up with TRBD2. The V gene's germline CDR1 is SGHRS and CDR2 YFSETQ. The CDR3 covers 20 residues. Germline trimming cut 1 base from V and 2 bases from J; bases unmatched to any gene: 18. CDR3 protein: CASSLMASGMQKRMQETQYF. The CDR3 DNA follows: TGCGCCAGCAGCTTGATGGCTAGCGGGATGCAAAAACGGATGCAAGAGACCCAGTACTTC.

This rearrangement joins TRBV7-2 to TRBJ1-3, with 7 bases that match TRBD1. Germline V CDR1 and CDR2: SGHTA, FQGNSA. The CDR3 runs 18 residues. Trimming removed 3 bases from V and 0 bases from J; junction bases left unmatched: 11. CDR3 region: CASSFTAGQPISGNTIYF. The CDR3 nucleotides are TGTGCCAGCAGCTTCACCGCGGGACAGCCAATCTCTGGAAACACCATATATTTT. Filled out from reference TRBV7-2 and TRBJ1-3, the complete variable domain reads GAGVSQSPSNKVTEKGKDVELRCDPISGHTALYWYRQSLGQGLEFLIYFQGNSAPDKSGLPSDRFSAERTGGSVSTLTIQRTQQEDSAVYLCASSFTAGQPISGNTIYFGEGSWLTVV.

CDR3 sequence: CASRGQGGGYTF. As DNA, the CDR3 is TGTGCCAGCAGGGGACAGGGGGGAGGCTACACCTTC. V and J are TRBV2 and TRBJ1-2, with 11 bases lining up with TRBD1. Germline assignment: CDR1 SNHLY and CDR2 FYNNEI. The CDR3 has 12 amino acids. The V gene end was trimmed by 6 bases and the J gene end by 8 bases; junction bases not matched to a gene: 2.

The V and J genes are TRBV18 and TRBJ2-2; D is possibly TRBD1 (6 bases). With 3 bases removed from V and 1 base from J, the gap between germline ends came to 9 bases. Looked up from germline, CDR1 is KGHSH and CDR2 is LQKENI. The CDR3 totals 15 residues. In DNA form, the CDR3 reads TGTGCCAGCTCACCGGGGGCACAGAACACCGGGGAGCTGTTTTTT. This translates into CASSPGAQNTGELFF.

Relative to its sample, this clone is medium-sized. V is TRBV13 and J is TRBJ1-1; D call uncertain. The CDR3 is 13 amino acids. Per germline, CDR1 PRHDT and CDR2 FYEKMQ (reference sequence). Trimming removed 5 bases at V and 6 bases at J, with 13 bases between. Here the CDR3 reads CASSPREGSEAFF. CDR3 coding DNA: TGTGCCAGCAGCCCCCGCGAGGGCTCTGAAGCTTTCTTT. Complete variable domain (other parts from reference TRBV13 and TRBJ1-1): AAGVIQSPRHLIKEKRETATLKCYPIPRHDTVYWYQQGPGQDPQFLISFYEKMQSDKGSIPDRFSAQQFSDYHSELNMSSLELGDSALYFCASSPREGSEAFFGQGTRLTVV.

The V gene is TRBV18, the J gene TRBJ2-1; a weak D match, TRBD1 (6 bases). The CDR3 length is 17 residues. The V gene's germline CDR1 is KGHSH and CDR2 LQKENI. With 5 bases removed from V and 0 bases from J, the gap between germline ends came to 17 bases. The CDR3 sequence is CASSMNNRASSYNEQFF. The CDR3 bases are TGTGCCAGCTCAATGAACAACAGGGCGAGCTCCTACAATGAGCAGTTCTTC.

In its sample, this clone was seen once. V gene TRBV5-1 combines with J gene TRBJ2-5; D is ambiguous. The CDR3 has 15 amino acids. CDR1 and CDR2 from the germline V gene are SGHRS and YFSETQ. Trimming took 0 bases from V and 4 from J, leaving 13 bases between them. CDR3 DNA: TGCGCCAGCAGCTTGGCCTTAAGGGCGAGAGAGACCCAGTACTTC. Residues: CASSLALRARETQYF.

This clone appeared a single time. The chain combines TRBV10-2 with TRBJ1-1, with D possibly being TRBD1 (6 bases). Trimming removed 3 bases at V and 5 bases at J, with 10 bases between. The CDR3 is 13 residues long. CDR1 WSHSY and CDR2 SAAADI come from the germline V gene. CDR3 sequence: CASSEQGGTEAFF. The DNA for the CDR3 is TGCGCCAGCAGTGAACAGGGTGGTACTGAAGCTTTCTTT.

The chain recombines TRBV11-2 with TRBJ2-3; D remains unclear. Trimming removed 4 bases at V and 0 bases at J, with 8 bases between. The CDR3 consists of 14 residues. CDR1 and CDR2 from the germline V gene are SGHAT and FQNNGV. CDR3 sequence reads: CASSSLASTDTQYF. In nucleotides, the CDR3 is TGTGCCAGCAGCTCCCTGGCCAGCACAGATACGCAGTATTTT. Based on the CDR3 plus reference TRBV11-2 and TRBJ2-3, the full variable domain is EAGVAQSPRYKIIEKRQSVAFWCNPISGHATLYWYQQILGQGPKLLIQFQNNGVVDDSQLPKDRFSAERLKGVDSTLKIQPAKLEDSAVYLCASSSLASTDTQYFGPGTRLTVL.

CDR3 in DNA: TGTGCCAGTAGTGCTCGACAGGGGATGAACACTGAAGCTTTCTTT. It is translated as CASSARQGMNTEAFF. The chain joins TRBV19 to TRBJ1-1; TRBD1 matches at 8 bases. Per the germline V gene, CDR1 is LNHDA and CDR2 is SQIVND (reference sequence). This CDR3 spans 15 amino acids. The V gene end was trimmed by 5 bases and the J gene end by 0 bases; junction bases not matched to a gene: 5.

The chain links TRBV29-1 to TRBJ1-2; D unresolved. CDR1 SQVTM and CDR2 ANQGSEA come from the germline V gene. This CDR3 is 12 amino acids long. V lost 6 bases and J lost 1, with 9 bases in between. The DNA for the CDR3 is TGCAGCGTGACGCGCTTTAACTATGGCTACACCTTC. It yields the protein CSVTRFNYGYTF.

Notes on this clone: The junction does not match germline at one end; this may be a read error. The CDR3 loop reads CASSLGRGYEETQYF. The CDR3 DNA reads TGTGCTAGCAGCTTAGGACGGGGGTATGAAGAGACCCAGTACTTC. V and J are TRBV7-7 and TRBJ2-5, with D possibly matching TRBD2 (6 bases). Germline values: CDR1 SSHAT, CDR2 FNYEAQ (reference sequence). There are 15 residues in the CDR3.